This T cell receptor beta chain comes out of a study of blood T cells in healthy people across ages. This clonotype was observed a handful of times. With a J-beta primer mix and a sample-barcoded 5' primer, a second PCR ran about 7 to 12 cycles. TCRdb fed the 5' RACE reads into MiXCR, producing one record per CDR3 protein. Here the sample spans 910,000 or so distinct CDR3 sequences, 51% being singletons. The CDR3 spans 16 residues. From germline, CDR1 is SGHTA and CDR2 FQGNSA. After removal of 7 bases from V and 4 bases from J, the junction contained 11 bases not matched to a gene. The V call is TRBV7-2, the J call TRBJ2-7, with TRBD1 identical over 12 bases. The sequence derives from an older woman in good health. Sequencing was done on a sample of blood. DNA for the CDR3: TGTGCCAGCATCACCGGGACAGGGGGCGCGTTGTACGAGCAGTACTTC. This sequence encodes CASITGTGGALYEQYF.